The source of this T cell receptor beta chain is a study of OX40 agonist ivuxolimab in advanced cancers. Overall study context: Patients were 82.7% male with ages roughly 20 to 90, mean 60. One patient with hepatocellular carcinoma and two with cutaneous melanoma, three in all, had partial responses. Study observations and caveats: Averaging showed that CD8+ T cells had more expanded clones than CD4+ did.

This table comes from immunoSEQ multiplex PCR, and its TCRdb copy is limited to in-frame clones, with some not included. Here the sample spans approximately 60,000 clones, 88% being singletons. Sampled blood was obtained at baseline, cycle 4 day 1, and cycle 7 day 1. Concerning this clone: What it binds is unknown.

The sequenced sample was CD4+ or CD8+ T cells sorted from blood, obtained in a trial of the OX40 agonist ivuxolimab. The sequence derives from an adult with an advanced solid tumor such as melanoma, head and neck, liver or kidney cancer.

This CDR3 reads CASSLRGPTPSSYNEQFF. CDR3 in DNA: TGTGCCAGCAGTTTACGAGGGCCCACCCCGAGCTCCTACAATGAGCAGTTCTTC. The rearrangement uses TRBV28 and TRBJ2-1; D is perhaps TRBD2 (5 bases). This CDR3 region has 18 residues. V lost 2 bases and J lost 0, with 17 bases in between. Germline assignment: CDR1 MDHEN and CDR2 SYDVKM.